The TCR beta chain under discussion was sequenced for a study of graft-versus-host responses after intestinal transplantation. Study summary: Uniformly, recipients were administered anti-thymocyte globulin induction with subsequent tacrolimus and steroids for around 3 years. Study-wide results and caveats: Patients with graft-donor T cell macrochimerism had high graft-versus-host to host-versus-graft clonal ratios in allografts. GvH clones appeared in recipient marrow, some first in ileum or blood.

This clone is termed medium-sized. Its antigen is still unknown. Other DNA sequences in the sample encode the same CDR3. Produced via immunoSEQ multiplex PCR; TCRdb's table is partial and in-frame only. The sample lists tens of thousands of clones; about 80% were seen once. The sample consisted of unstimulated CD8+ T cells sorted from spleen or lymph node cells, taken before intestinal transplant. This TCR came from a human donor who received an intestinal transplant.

DNA of the CDR3: TGTGCCAGCAGCTTAGTTCTGGCGGGAGCGACCTACGAGCAGTACTTC. This gives the protein CASSLVLAGATYEQYF. V is TRBV7-2 and J is TRBJ2-7, with 7 bases identical to TRBD2. The ends lost 1 base at V and 2 bases at J; junction bases unmatched: 8. This CDR3 region has 16 residues. CDR1 and CDR2 (germline): SGHTA, FQGNSA.